This is a list of T cell receptor beta chains from one sample in a study of OX40 agonist ivuxolimab in advanced cancers. The table came from immunoSEQ multiplex PCR; TCRdb's copy has only in-frame clones and leaves some out. The sample carries more than 25,000 clones, 86% recorded once. Sample: CD4+ or CD8+ T cells sorted from blood, taken in a trial of the OX40 agonist ivuxolimab. The receptors stem from an adult with an advanced solid tumor such as melanoma, head and neck, liver or kidney cancer. CDR3s include the opening cysteine and the closing phenylalanine or tryptophan. Fields, in order: clone size, V gene, D gene, J gene, CDR3 DNA, CDR3 protein. D genes are given only for firm matches. Clone size is shown for a subset of rows, as once, few, many or a class of expanded clone.

NA	TRBV6-5	NA	TRBJ1-2	TGTGCCAGCAGTCCCCGGGGGATCAACTATGGCTACACCTTC	CASSPRGINYGYTF
NA	TRBV6-5	NA	TRBJ1-2	TGTGCCAGCAGTTACTCGGGGTATGGCTACACCTTC	CASSYSGYGYTF
NA	TRBV6-5	TRBD1	TRBJ1-6	TGTGCCAGCAGTTACTGGCCGGGACAGGATAATTCACCCCTCCACTTT	CASSYWPGQDNSPLHF
few	TRBV19	NA	TRBJ2-3	TGTGCCAGTAGTCGGACCGAGTACCCCACAGATACGCAGTATTTT	CASSRTEYPTDTQYF
few	TRBV7-9	NA	TRBJ1-1	TGTGCCAGCAGCCCTGAATTGAACACTGAAGCTTTCTTT	CASSPELNTEAFF
NA	TRBV9	NA	TRBJ2-1	TGTGCCAGCAGCGTAGGTCCTAGCGAGGGTGAGCAGTTCTTC	CASSVGPSEGEQFF
NA	TRBV6-1	NA	TRBJ2-3	TGTGCCAGCAGTGAATGGGTCGGAGGGGGCACAGATACGCAGTATTTT	CASSEWVGGGTDTQYF
NA	TRBV28	NA	TRBJ2-5	TGTGCCAGCAGAACAGGGTTCCCCCCGGGGGAGACCCAGTACTTC	CASRTGFPPGETQYF
few	TRBV5-1	TRBD2	TRBJ2-1	TGCGCCAGCAGTCCTAGCGGGGGCTACAATGAGCAGTTCTTC	CASSPSGGYNEQFF
NA	TRBV7-9	TRBD2	TRBJ2-3	TGTGCCAGCAGCTTAAGGCCTAGCGGGACAGATACGCAGTATTTT	CASSLRPSGTDTQYF
NA	TRBV11-2	TRBD1	TRBJ2-7	TGTGCCAGCAGCTTAGAATTTGACAGGGTGGCCGAGCAGTACTTC	CASSLEFDRVAEQYF
once	TRBV30	NA	TRBJ2-7	TGTGCCTGGAGTATCACCTACGAGCAGTACTTC	CAWSITYEQYF
few	TRBV30	NA	TRBJ2-2	TGTGCCTGGAGTGTCACAGTAGGAGGCGGGGAGCTGTTTTTT	CAWSVTVGGGELFF
NA	TRBV10-3	NA	TRBJ2-1	TGTGCCATCAGTGGCCCCCCAGCCTCCTTGGCGCAGTTCTTC	CAISGPPASLAQFF
medium-sized	TRBV6-1	TRBD1	TRBJ1-3	TGTGCCAGCAGTGAGGACAGGAACTCTGGAAACACCATATATTTT	CASSEDRNSGNTIYF
NA	TRBV9	TRBD2	TRBJ2-1	TGTGCCAGCAGCCCCCGAGCGGGAGGGAACGGTGAGCAGTTCTTC	CASSPRAGGNGEQFF
NA	TRBV10-3	NA	TRBJ2-3	TGTGCCATCAGTGAAGCGAGCGGAGGTGGGACAGATACGCAGTATTTT	CAISEASGGGTDTQYF
NA	TRBV6-6	NA	TRBJ2-5	TGTGCCAGCAGTTATAGGGAGATTCAAGAGACCCAGTACTTC	CASSYREIQETQYF
once	TRBV4-1	NA	TRBJ1-4	TGCGCCAGCAGCCAAGACCTCGGGGACGTCCCTAGGGGTGAAAAACTGTTTTTT	CASSQDLGDVPRGEKLFF
NA	TRBV12-5	TRBD1	TRBJ2-7	TGTGCTAGTGGTAACACCGGGACAGGGCTCGAGCAGTACTTC	CASGNTGTGLEQYF
few	TRBV7-9	NA	TRBJ2-7	TGTGCCAGCAGCCCAGGGGCAGGCGAGCAGTACTTC	CASSPGAGEQYF
NA	TRBV4-1	NA	TRBJ2-1	TGCGCCAGCAGCCTAGGTCTGAGCTCCTACAATGAGCAGTTCTTC	CASSLGLSSYNEQFF
NA	TRBV28	NA	TRBJ2-1	TGTGCCAGCAGTTGGAGGGGATCCTACAATGAGCAGTTCTTC	CASSWRGSYNEQFF
NA	TRBV6-5	TRBD2	TRBJ2-1	TGTGCCAGCAGTTACGGGACTAGCGCCTACAATGAGCAGTTCTTC	CASSYGTSAYNEQFF
NA	TRBV7-9	NA	TRBJ2-5	TGTGCCAGCAGCCCAAGGGACGGCCAAGAGACCCAGTACTTC	CASSPRDGQETQYF
NA	TRBV4-1	TRBD1	TRBJ2-3	TGCGCCAGCAAAGAACAGGGGTTTTCAGATACGCAGTATTTT	CASKEQGFSDTQYF
NA	TRBV5-1	TRBD1	TRBJ2-2	TGCGCCAGCAGCTTGGGGGACAGGGAGAACACCGGGGAGCTGTTTTTT	CASSLGDRENTGELFF
NA	TRBV15	TRBD1	TRBJ2-7	TGTGCCACCAGCAGAGCCGGGACAGGGCGTCGATACGAGCAGTACTTC	CATSRAGTGRRYEQYF
NA	TRBV27	NA	TRBJ2-7	TGTGCCAGCAGTGTCTCCTACGAGCAGTACTTC	CASSVSYEQYF
few	TRBV28	NA	TRBJ1-2	TGTGCCAGCAGTTTACTCAGGGTCTATGGCTACACCTTC	CASSLLRVYGYTF
NA	TRBV7-9	NA	TRBJ2-1	TGTGCCAGCAGCTCCAAAGCGGAGCAGTTCTTC	CASSSKAEQFF
NA	TRBV6-5	NA	TRBJ2-7	TGTGCCAGCAGTTACAGTAGAGATCCGCAGTACTTC	CASSYSRDPQYF
NA	TRBV5-1	NA	TRBJ1-1	TGCGCCAGCAGCGTTGGGGGGGTTGGAGCTTTCTTT	CASSVGGVGAFF
few	TRBV15	NA	TRBJ2-7	TGTGCCACCAGCAGGAAAAGGACCAAAAATTACGAGCAGTACTTC	CATSRKRTKNYEQYF
once	TRBV6-5	NA	TRBJ1-1	TGTGCCAGCACCTTACGAAGGGCCAACACTGAAGCTTTCTTT	CASTLRRANTEAFF
NA	TRBV7-9	NA	TRBJ2-7	TGTGCCAGCAGCCCTGCTGGAGGCTACGAGCAGTACTTC	CASSPAGGYEQYF
NA	TRBV5-8	TRBD1	TRBJ2-1	TGTGCCAGCAGCTTGGAGGGGAGGTCGGACAGGGGTGGGTACAATGAGCAGTTCTTC	CASSLEGRSDRGGYNEQFF
NA	TRBV27	TRBD2	TRBJ2-1	TGTGCCAGCACCCCGGGAGGGACTTTGGGACACAATGAGCAGTTCTTC	CASTPGGTLGHNEQFF
NA	TRBV4-2	NA	TRBJ1-1	TGTGCCAGCAGCCAGGAAACAGGGCTCACTGAAGCTTTCTTT	CASSQETGLTEAFF
NA	TRBV27	TRBD1	TRBJ2-7	TGTGCCAGCAGTTCCCATCGGACAGGGGCAGTGCTCTACGAGCAGTACTTC	CASSSHRTGAVLYEQYF
NA	TRBV2	NA	TRBJ2-3	TGTGCCAGCAGTTCTGAACCCTCCACAGATACGCAGTATTTT	CASSSEPSTDTQYF
NA	TRBV6-5	TRBD1	TRBJ1-6	TGTGCCAGCAGTTACGGTGGGACAGGGTATTCACCCCTCCACTTT	CASSYGGTGYSPLHF
NA	TRBV27	NA	TRBJ2-7	TGTGCCAGCAGCCCCGGGACCCTGTCGGACCAGTACTTC	CASSPGTLSDQYF
NA	TRBV28	TRBD1	TRBJ1-6	TGTGCCAGCAGTGCAACAGGGGGAGGCTCCTATAATTCACCCCTCCACTTT	CASSATGGGSYNSPLHF
once	TRBV6-5	NA	TRBJ1-2	TGTGCCAGCAGTTACTCGGGACCGGGCCAGTATGGCTACACCTTC	CASSYSGPGQYGYTF
NA	TRBV5-1	NA	TRBJ2-7	TGTGCCAGCAGCTTCCAGGGTATAGTCCACGAGCAGTACTTC	CASSFQGIVHEQYF
NA	TRBV4-1	NA	TRBJ2-5	TGCGCCAGCAGCCAAGTGGCTTCCTTAGAGACCCAGTACTTC	CASSQVASLETQYF
NA	TRBV9	NA	TRBJ2-3	TGTGCCAGCAGCGGTAAACAGGGTATGGGAACAGATACGCAGTATTTT	CASSGKQGMGTDTQYF
NA	TRBV19	NA	TRBJ2-3	TGTGCCAGCCGGCCCAGAAACACAGATACGCAGTATTTT	CASRPRNTDTQYF
NA	TRBV7-9	NA	TRBJ2-5	TGTGCCAGCAGCTCGCAGATCCCCACAGGGGAGACCCAGTACTTC	CASSSQIPTGETQYF
NA	TRBV28	TRBD1	TRBJ2-7	TGTGCCAGCAGTCTGTCCCGGGACAGGATCGAGCAGTACTTC	CASSLSRDRIEQYF
once	TRBV5-1	TRBD2	TRBJ2-7	TGCGCCAGCAGCTGGGGGGGACTAGCGGAAAGAATCTCCTACGAGCAGTACTTC	CASSWGGLAERISYEQYF
medium-sized	TRBV7-9	NA	TRBJ1-4	TGTGCCAGCAGCTTAGATGAAAAACTGTTTTTT	CASSLDEKLFF